A selection of T cell receptor beta chains follows, all from one sample in a study of regulatory T cells in long-lasting Graves disease. TCRdb re-analysed the multiplex PCR reads in MiXCR, keeping a single row per CDR3 protein. The sample carries over 650,000 distinct CDR3 sequences, 30% recorded once. Material: peripheral blood mononuclear cells (PBMCs), obtained when the disease was refractory, from a patient treated with antithyroid drugs. These receptors originate from a female donor with Graves disease. Each CDR3 is given with its conserved first and last residue. The order of the fields is D gene, V gene, J gene, clone size, CDR3 DNA, CDR3 protein. D genes are given only for firm matches. The size field is filled for only some rows; it gives once, few, many or a size class.

D: NA; V: TRBV12-3/TRBV12-4; J: TRBJ1-4; size: few; DNA: TGTGCCAGCAGTTTGAACCCGGGCGGGAAACTGTTTTTT; CDR3: CASSLNPGGKLFF
D: NA; V: TRBV7-8; J: TRBJ1-1; size: NA; DNA: TGTGCCAGCAGCTTAAATCCAGGGAGCGACACTGAAGCTTTCTTT; CDR3: CASSLNPGSDTEAFF
D: NA; V: TRBV6-1; J: TRBJ1-1; size: few; DNA: TGTGCCACCTTACAGGTACCAAACACTGAAGCTTTCTTT; CDR3: CATLQVPNTEAFF
D: NA; V: TRBV5-1; J: TRBJ1-1; size: NA; DNA: TGCGCCAGCAGCCCATTGACGGCCGATAACACTGAAGCTTTCTTT; CDR3: CASSPLTADNTEAFF
D: NA; V: TRBV6-2/TRBV6-3; J: TRBJ2-7; size: few; DNA: TGTGCCAGCAGTTACTCAGCTAGCGCCTACGAGCAGTACTTC; CDR3: CASSYSASAYEQYF
D: NA; V: TRBV3-1; J: TRBJ1-1; size: few; DNA: TGTGCCAGCAGCCCCGGGCAACGTGAAGCTTTCTTT; CDR3: CASSPGQREAFF
D: TRBD1; V: TRBV6-1; J: TRBJ2-1; size: many; DNA: TGTGCCAGCAGTGTTGGGACAGGGCACGGCAATGAGCAGTTCTTC; CDR3: CASSVGTGHGNEQFF
D: NA; V: TRBV30; J: TRBJ2-2; size: few; DNA: TGTGCCTGGAGTGTACTAACACTGGCAGGGGAGCTGTTTTTT; CDR3: CAWSVLTLAGELFF
D: TRBD1; V: TRBV6-2/TRBV6-3; J: TRBJ1-5; size: few; DNA: TGTGCCAGCAGGAGGACAGGGTGGAATCAGCCCCAGCATTTT; CDR3: CASRRTGWNQPQHF
D: TRBD2; V: TRBV6-1; J: TRBJ2-5; size: NA; DNA: TGTGCCAGCAGGTTGACTAGCGGGAGTTGGGAGACCCAGTACTTC; CDR3: CASRLTSGSWETQYF
D: NA; V: TRBV28; J: TRBJ1-5; size: once; DNA: TGTGCCAGCAGTCCACCCGGCAGGGGTGAGAATCAGCCCCAGCATTTT; CDR3: CASSPPGRGENQPQHF
D: NA; V: TRBV27; J: TRBJ1-1; size: few; DNA: TGTGCCAGCACCCTAGCGGGGGGTGACACTGAAGCTTTCTTT; CDR3: CASTLAGGDTEAFF
D: NA; V: TRBV29-1; J: TRBJ1-2; size: NA; DNA: TGCAGCGCCGACAAGGGCCCGAACTATGGCTACACCTTC; CDR3: CSADKGPNYGYTF
D: NA; V: TRBV28; J: TRBJ1-1; size: many; DNA: TGTGCCAGCAGTTTATCTCGCACTGAAGCTTTCTTT; CDR3: CASSLSRTEAFF
D: NA; V: TRBV10-3; J: TRBJ2-5; size: NA; DNA: TGTGCCATCAGTGACGGGACGGCCAAAGAGACCCAGTACTTC; CDR3: CAISDGTAKETQYF
D: NA; V: TRBV7-3; J: TRBJ1-1; size: NA; DNA: TGTGCCAGCAGCTTAACTGTGGGCGCTGAAGCTTTCTTT; CDR3: CASSLTVGAEAFF
D: TRBD1; V: TRBV10-3; J: TRBJ1-1; size: few; DNA: TGTGCCATCAGTGAACAGGGGGAGAGGCACACTGAAGCTTTCTTT; CDR3: CAISEQGERHTEAFF
D: NA; V: TRBV5-1; J: TRBJ1-2; size: NA; DNA: TGCGCCAGCAGCTTTTCAGGGATCGACTATGGCTACACCTTC; CDR3: CASSFSGIDYGYTF
D: TRBD2; V: TRBV30; J: TRBJ2-7; size: NA; DNA: TGTGCCTGGACCGCCAGGGAGGGCGAGCAGTACTTC; CDR3: CAWTAREGEQYF
D: TRBD1; V: TRBV2; J: TRBJ1-5; size: NA; DNA: TGTGCCAGCAGTCGGGACAGGGAGCTTAATCAGCCCCAGCATTTT; CDR3: CASSRDRELNQPQHF
D: NA; V: TRBV27; J: TRBJ1-3; size: NA; DNA: TGTGCCAGCAGTCCCCTGGAGCCGTCTGGAAACACCATATATTTT; CDR3: CASSPLEPSGNTIYF
D: NA; V: TRBV7-3; J: TRBJ1-1; size: few; DNA: TGTGCCAGCAGTCGCCCCATTTTGGGGAAAGCCTCGAACACTGAAGCTTTCTTT; CDR3: CASSRPILGKASNTEAFF
D: TRBD1; V: TRBV7-9; J: TRBJ1-3; size: NA; DNA: TGTGCCATCAGCTTAAGTACAGGGGCGACCAGCTCTGGAAACACCATATATTTT; CDR3: CAISLSTGATSSGNTIYF
D: NA; V: TRBV19; J: TRBJ1-5; size: few; DNA: TGTGCCAGTAGTGGGCAATCCCGCAATCAGCCCCAGCATTTT; CDR3: CASSGQSRNQPQHF
D: TRBD2; V: TRBV20-1; J: TRBJ2-7; size: few; DNA: TGCAGTGCTAGATCCTCTAGCGGGACTTCCTACGAGCAGTACTTC; CDR3: CSARSSSGTSYEQYF
D: NA; V: TRBV6-5; J: TRBJ1-1; size: NA; DNA: TGTGCCAGCAGTTACACCCGGGACTCCCAAGCTTTCTTT; CDR3: CASSYTRDSQAFF
D: NA; V: TRBV7-9; J: TRBJ2-2; size: few; DNA: TGTGCCAGCAGCTTAGCAGGGGCGACCGGGGAGCTGTTTTTT; CDR3: CASSLAGATGELFF
D: TRBD1; V: TRBV7-2; J: TRBJ1-4; size: NA; DNA: TGTGCCAGCAGCTTTACCGGGACAGGGGATGAAAAACTGTTTTTT; CDR3: CASSFTGTGDEKLFF
D: TRBD2; V: TRBV7-9; J: TRBJ2-5; size: few; DNA: TGTGCCAGCAGCCCGCACGGCGGGAGGACGGAAGAGACCCAGTACTTC; CDR3: CASSPHGGRTEETQYF
D: TRBD2; V: TRBV11-2; J: TRBJ2-7; size: NA; DNA: TGTGCCGGCAGCTACCAAGCGGGAGGGGCGCGTTACGAGCAGTACTTC; CDR3: CAGSYQAGGARYEQYF
D: NA; V: TRBV12-3/TRBV12-4; J: TRBJ1-1; size: few; DNA: TGTGCCAGCAGTTTACGTATGGTCGACTTGAACACTGAAGCTTTCTTT; CDR3: CASSLRMVDLNTEAFF
D: TRBD1; V: TRBV2; J: TRBJ1-3; size: few; DNA: TGTGCCAGCATTGGGGACAGGTCCGGAAACACCATATATTTT; CDR3: CASIGDRSGNTIYF
D: NA; V: TRBV7-3; J: TRBJ2-7; size: NA; DNA: TGTGCCAGCAGCTTAGTAGGAGGGGGGACGCCGACCTACGAGCAGTACTTC; CDR3: CASSLVGGGTPTYEQYF
D: NA; V: TRBV12-3/TRBV12-4; J: TRBJ1-6; size: many; DNA: TGTGCCAGCAGCTTGACAGCTAATTCACCCCTCCACTTT; CDR3: CASSLTANSPLHF
D: TRBD1; V: TRBV28; J: TRBJ2-7; size: few; DNA: TGTGCCAGCAGTTTAGAGGACAGGGGGCGCCACTACGAGCAGTACTTC; CDR3: CASSLEDRGRHYEQYF
D: TRBD2; V: TRBV7-3; J: TRBJ2-3; size: NA; DNA: TGTGCCAGCAGCTTACGGACTAGCGGGAGGGCCGAGGGCACAGATACGCAGTATTTT; CDR3: CASSLRTSGRAEGTDTQYF
D: NA; V: TRBV9; J: TRBJ1-2; size: NA; DNA: TGTGCCAGCAGCGTAGGCAGGGTCAACTATGGCTACACCTTC; CDR3: CASSVGRVNYGYTF
D: TRBD1; V: TRBV6-5; J: TRBJ1-5; size: NA; DNA: TGTGCCAGCAGTTTATACCGGGACAGTCGTAATCAGCCCCAGCATTTT; CDR3: CASSLYRDSRNQPQHF
D: TRBD1; V: TRBV6-5; J: TRBJ1-1; size: few; DNA: TGTGCCAGCAGTTCTGGGGACGGACAGGGGCATGCTTTCTTT; CDR3: CASSSGDGQGHAFF
D: TRBD1; V: TRBV10-3; J: TRBJ1-2; size: many; DNA: TGTGCCATCAGTTCCGACAGGGCGAACTATGGCTACACCTTC; CDR3: CAISSDRANYGYTF
D: NA; V: TRBV12-3/TRBV12-4; J: TRBJ1-1; size: NA; DNA: TGTGCCAGCAGCCTCCAGGGGTTGTACACTGAAGCTTTCTTT; CDR3: CASSLQGLYTEAFF
D: NA; V: TRBV20-1; J: TRBJ1-2; size: NA; DNA: TGCAGTGCTAAGACGGGGGCCAACTATGGCTACACCTTC; CDR3: CSAKTGANYGYTF